This TCR beta chain appears in the sequencing data of a study of T cells in pancreatic ductal adenocarcinoma. The germline V gene has CDR1 LNHDA and CDR2 SQIVND (reference sequence). V dropped 8 bases and J dropped 2 bases, with 10 bases sitting between them. This CDR3 spans 13 amino acids. No neoadjuvant therapy was given to the selected pancreatic ductal adenocarcinoma patients before their surgery. The protocol was immunoSEQ multiplex PCR, while the TCRdb copy is restricted to in-frame clones and leaves out a portion. The sample holds almost 5,500 clones, under 75% seen once. This clone was counted a few times. The antigen is unknown. Study results and limitations: Enrichment of CD45RO+ effector over naive T cells in tumors may bias clonality. This surgical cohort overrepresents the minority presenting with early-stage disease.

The chain recombines TRBV19 with TRBJ1-5; D not resolved. The specimen sequenced was pancreatic tumor tissue. The clonotype comes from a human donor with pancreatic ductal adenocarcinoma. In DNA form, the CDR3 reads TGTGCCAGTTACGCGGGTGGCAATCAGCCCCAGCATTTT. It translates to CASYAGGNQPQHF.